This TCR beta chain was sequenced for a study of PD-L1 blockade in urothelial cancer. This CDR3 is 15 amino acids long. V trimming: 5 bases; J trimming: 6 bases; junction bases outside the gene matches: 8. Germline loops: CDR1 SGHTA, CDR2 FQGNSA. Into every PCR, synthetic TCR analog templates were spiked. Assay used: immunoSEQ multiplex PCR; TCRdb lists only in-frame clones, some missing. The sample holds some 25,000 clones, more than 70% seen once. This clone was found a few times. Sequencing used PBMCs, obtained around atezolizumab (anti-PD-L1) treatment. This chain links TRBV7-2 with TRBJ1-5; 9 bases fit TRBD1. The TCR originated in a man aged 65 to 79 with urothelial cancer. The CDR3 loop is CASSRGTGTSQPQHF. The DNA of the CDR3 is TGTGCCAGCAGCCGCGGGACAGGGACCAGTCAGCCCCAGCATTTT.